This T cell receptor beta chain came from a study of CD8 T cells in ankylosing spondylitis. Study results and limitations: A TCR beta motif of about 8 highly homologous variants seemed to mark ankylosing spondylitis blood. In the blood and synovial fluid of reactive arthritis, some motif variants had been previously reported. Researchers reportedly found disease-linked clones significantly enriched in matched ankylosing spondylitis synovial fluid.

This clonotype was picked up many times. Its antigen is unknown. Making the TCR beta libraries involved quantitative 5'-RACE with molecular barcodes. TCRdb re-called the 5' RACE reads through MiXCR, storing one row per CDR3 protein. The sample yields some 240,000 distinct CDR3 sequences, 7.3% seen once. The specimen sequenced was blood, either unsorted or a sorted T cell fraction (not recorded which). The receptor's source is a male donor with ankylosing spondylitis.

CDR3 sequence: CSVESRIRDGIYGYTF. Here the CDR3 DNA reads TGCAGCGTTGAATCTCGGATTCGGGACGGGATTTATGGCTACACCTTC. The chain uses TRBV29-1 and TRBJ1-2, with a weak D call TRBD1 (5 bases). The V and J ends lost 2 bases and 5 bases respectively, with 21 bases between them. CDR1 is SQVTM, CDR2 ANQGSEA, per germline. The CDR3 is 16 residues long.